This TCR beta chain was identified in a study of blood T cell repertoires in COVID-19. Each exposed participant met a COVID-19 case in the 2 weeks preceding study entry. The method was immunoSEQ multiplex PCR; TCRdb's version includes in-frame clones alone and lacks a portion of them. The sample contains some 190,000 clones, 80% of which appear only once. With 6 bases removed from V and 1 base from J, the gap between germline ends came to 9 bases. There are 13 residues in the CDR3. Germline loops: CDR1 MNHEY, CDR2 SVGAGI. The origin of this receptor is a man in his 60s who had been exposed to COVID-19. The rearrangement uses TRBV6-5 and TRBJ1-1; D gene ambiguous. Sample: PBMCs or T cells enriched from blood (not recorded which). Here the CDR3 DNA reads TGTGCCAGCAGACTTGCATGGAACACTGAAGCTTTCTTT. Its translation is CASRLAWNTEAFF.